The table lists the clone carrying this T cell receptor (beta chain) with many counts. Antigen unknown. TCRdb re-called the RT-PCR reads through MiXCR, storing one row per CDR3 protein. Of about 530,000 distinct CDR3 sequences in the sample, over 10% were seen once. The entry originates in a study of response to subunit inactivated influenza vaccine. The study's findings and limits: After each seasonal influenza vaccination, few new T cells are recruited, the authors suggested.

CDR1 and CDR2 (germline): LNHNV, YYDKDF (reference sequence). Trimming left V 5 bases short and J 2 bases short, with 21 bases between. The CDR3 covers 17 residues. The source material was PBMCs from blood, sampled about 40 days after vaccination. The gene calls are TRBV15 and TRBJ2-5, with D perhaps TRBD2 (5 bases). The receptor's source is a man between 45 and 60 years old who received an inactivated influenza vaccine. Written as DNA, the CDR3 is TGTGCCACCAGCCGTGACCGAGGGTTGGCGAGTCAAGAGACCCAGTACTTC. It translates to CATSRDRGLASQETQYF.